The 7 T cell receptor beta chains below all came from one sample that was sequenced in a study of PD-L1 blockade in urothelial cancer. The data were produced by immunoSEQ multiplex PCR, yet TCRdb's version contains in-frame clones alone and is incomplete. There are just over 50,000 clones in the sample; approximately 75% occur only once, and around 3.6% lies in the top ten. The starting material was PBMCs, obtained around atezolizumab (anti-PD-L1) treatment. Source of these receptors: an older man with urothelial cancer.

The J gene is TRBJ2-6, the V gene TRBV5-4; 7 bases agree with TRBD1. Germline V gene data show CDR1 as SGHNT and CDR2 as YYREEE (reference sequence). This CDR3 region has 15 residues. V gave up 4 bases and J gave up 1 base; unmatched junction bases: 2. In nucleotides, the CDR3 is TGTGCCAGCAGCCGGACAGGTTCTGGGGCCAACGTCCTGACTTTC. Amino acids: CASSRTGSGANVLTF.

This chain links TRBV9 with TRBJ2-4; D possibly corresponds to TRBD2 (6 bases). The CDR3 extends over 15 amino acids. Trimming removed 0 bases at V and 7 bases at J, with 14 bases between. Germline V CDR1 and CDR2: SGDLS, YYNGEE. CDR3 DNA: TGTGCCAGCAGCGTAGGAGGAGGGGTTGAGAACATTCAGTACTTC. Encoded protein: CASSVGGGVENIQYF.

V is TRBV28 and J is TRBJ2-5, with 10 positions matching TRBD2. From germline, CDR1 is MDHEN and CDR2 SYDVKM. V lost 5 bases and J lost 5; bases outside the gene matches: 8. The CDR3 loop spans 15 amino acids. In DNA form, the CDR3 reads TGTGCCAGCAGTGCTAGCGGGGGCAGGCGGGAGACCCAGTACTTC. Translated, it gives CASSASGGRRETQYF.

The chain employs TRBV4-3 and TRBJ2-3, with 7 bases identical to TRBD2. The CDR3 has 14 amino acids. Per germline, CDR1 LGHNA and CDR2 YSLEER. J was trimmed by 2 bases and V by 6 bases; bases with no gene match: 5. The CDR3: CASSRAGLTDTQYF. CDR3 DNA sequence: TGCGCCAGCAGTAGAGCGGGGCTCACAGATACGCAGTATTTT.

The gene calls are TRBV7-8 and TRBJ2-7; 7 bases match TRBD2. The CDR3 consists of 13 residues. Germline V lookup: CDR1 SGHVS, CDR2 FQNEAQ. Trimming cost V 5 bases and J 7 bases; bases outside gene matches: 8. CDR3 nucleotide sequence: TGTGCCAGCAGCCTAGGGGATAGCGGGGAGCAGTACTTC. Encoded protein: CASSLGDSGEQYF.

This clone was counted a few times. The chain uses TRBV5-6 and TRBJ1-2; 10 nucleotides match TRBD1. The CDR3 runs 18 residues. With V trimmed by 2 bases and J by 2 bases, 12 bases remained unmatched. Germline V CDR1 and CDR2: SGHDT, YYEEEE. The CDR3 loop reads CASSFFRDRGGPNYGYTF. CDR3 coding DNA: TGTGCCAGCAGCTTTTTCCGGGACAGGGGAGGTCCAAACTATGGCTACACCTTC.

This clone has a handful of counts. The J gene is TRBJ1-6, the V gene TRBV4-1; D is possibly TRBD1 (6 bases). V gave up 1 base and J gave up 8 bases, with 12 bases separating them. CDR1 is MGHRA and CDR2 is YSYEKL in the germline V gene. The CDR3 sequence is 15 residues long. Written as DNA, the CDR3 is TGCGCCAGCAGCCAAGGGGAGGGGGGCTATTCACCCCTCCACTTT. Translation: CASSQGEGGYSPLHF.